The TCR beta chain under discussion was sequenced for a study of human T cells and chemical hapten exposure. The germline CDR1 and CDR2 sequences are GTSNPN and SVGIG (reference sequence). This CDR3 region has 14 residues. The ends lost 4 bases at V and 6 bases at J; junction bases unmatched: 9. This clonotype appeared many times. Each CDR3 protein is one row after TCRdb ran MiXCR on the RACE reads. The sample has tens of thousands of distinct CDR3 sequences; around a tenth are singletons. Time point specified: patch test 3, about 24 weeks after DPC sensitization. Stated treatment: therapeutic diphenylcyclopropenone sensitization with weekly scalp DPC. The total RNA was obtained from whole blood that was not fractionated.

This clonotype was sampled from a man in his fifties with alopecia areata. Some clones in this sample may be carry-over from other donors' samples. The sequences come from whole blood, collected in connection with sensitization to the hapten diphenylcyclopropenone (DPC). This chain links TRBV30 with TRBJ2-7, with 10 bases fitting TRBD1. The CDR3 bases are TGTGCCTGGAACCGGGACAGGGGACTAGGCGAGCAGTACTTC. It encodes CAWNRDRGLGEQYF.